The 32 T cell receptor beta chains listed next were all sequenced from one sample in a study of T cell responses to AZD1222 COVID-19 vaccine. Profiled with immunoSEQ multiplex PCR; TCRdb holds only in-frame clones, not every one. The data show 150,000 or so clones, around 92% seen once. Sequences were derived from peripheral blood, sampled on day 0 of AZD1222 vaccination. Receptors originate from an adult in good health.

V is TRBV5-6 and J is TRBJ2-5; D unresolved. The CDR3 runs 13 residues. V was cut by 2 bases and J by 9 bases, with 14 bases left in between. Germline CDR1 and CDR2: SGHDT and YYEEEE. The CDR3 DNA reads TGTGCCAGCAGCTTCTCCCTTGGATCGGCCCAGTACTTC. Its translation: CASSFSLGSAQYF. Full variable domain (rest looked up from reference TRBV5-6 and TRBJ2-5): DAGVTQSPTHLIKTRGQQVTLRCSPKSGHDTVSWYQQALGQGPQFIFQYYEEEERQRGNFPDRFSGHQFPNYSSELNVNALLLGDSALYLCASSFSLGSAQYFGPGTRLLVL.

The chain couples TRBV29-1 to TRBJ2-1; D possibly corresponds to TRBD1 (5 bases). CDR1 and CDR2 from the germline V gene are SQVTM and ANQGSEA. The CDR3 runs to 14 residues. V was shortened by 4 bases and J by 2 bases, with 12 bases between the two germline ends. CDR3 sequence reads: CSVVGREAYNEQFF. DNA for the CDR3: TGCAGCGTTGTGGGCAGGGAAGCCTACAATGAGCAGTTCTTC.

The rearrangement uses TRBV9 and TRBJ2-5; D is unclear. The CDR3 consists of 15 residues. V lost 0 bases, J lost 2 bases, and 11 bases lay in between. Germline assignment: CDR1 SGDLS and CDR2 YYNGEE. In DNA, the CDR3 is TGTGCCAGCAGCGTAGCTACCTCTATTCAAGAGACCCAGTACTTC. It encodes CASSVATSIQETQYF. The full variable domain, its missing parts supplied by reference TRBV9 and TRBJ2-5, is DSGVTQTPKHLITATGQRVTLRCSPRSGDLSVYWYQQSLDQGLQFLIQYYNGEERAKGNILERFSAQQFPDLHSELNLSSLELGDSALYFCASSVATSIQETQYFGPGTRLLVL.

The chain couples TRBV9 to TRBJ2-3; D might be TRBD2 (5 bases). V was pared by 3 bases and J by 5 bases, with 7 bases between. Per the germline V gene, CDR1 is SGDLS and CDR2 is YYNGEE. The CDR3 runs to 12 residues. The CDR3 bases are TGTGCCAGCAGCGGTGGAGGAGATACGCAGTATTTT. It encodes CASSGGGDTQYF.

The chain has TRBV4-1 and TRBJ2-3, with 8 bases that match TRBD2. The V and J ends lost 0 bases and 0 bases, in that order; junction bases with no gene match: 2. The CDR3 is made up of 16 amino acids. The germline gives CDR1 MGHRA, CDR2 YSYEKL. The CDR3 DNA reads TGCGCCAGCAGCCAAGAGAGCGGGGGAAGCACAGATACGCAGTATTTT. Translating it yields CASSQESGGSTDTQYF.

The rearrangement uses TRBV9 and TRBJ2-1; 12 bases fit TRBD2. There are 18 residues in the CDR3. Germline lookup yields CDR1 SGDLS and CDR2 YYNGEE. The V gene end was trimmed by 3 bases and the J gene end by 4 bases; junction bases not matched to a gene: 11. CDR3 amino acids: CASSEGLAGSDRYNEQFF. The CDR3, as DNA: TGTGCCAGCAGCGAGGGACTAGCGGGCTCGGATCGTTACAATGAGCAGTTCTTC.

CDR3 protein: CASQGGGGSLRVKNIQYF. The CDR3 nucleotides read TGCGCCAGCCAGGGTGGCGGGGGGAGCCTCAGAGTCAAAAACATTCAGTACTTC. V is TRBV5-1 and J is TRBJ2-4; 8 bases are a match to TRBD2. After removal of 7 bases from V and 3 bases from J, the junction contained 18 bases not matched to a gene. Looked up from germline, CDR1 is SGHRS and CDR2 is YFSETQ. The CDR3 has 18 amino acids.

The gene calls are TRBV24-1 and TRBJ1-3; D not resolved. Trimming left V 9 bases short and J 5 bases short, with 7 bases between. The CDR3 is 11 amino acids. The germline gives CDR1 KGHDR, CDR2 SFDVKD. The CDR3 is CATPERNTIYF. The CDR3 bases are TGTGCCACCCCCGAAAGAAACACCATATATTTT.

The table lists this clone with a count of one. The V call is TRBV18, the J call TRBJ1-2; the D gene is possibly TRBD1 (5 bases). Trimming shortened V by 2 bases and J by 3 bases, and 7 bases separated the two germline ends. CDR1 KGHSH and CDR2 LQKENI come from the germline V gene. The CDR3 is made up of 13 amino acids. For the CDR3, the DNA is TGTGCCAGCTCACCAGACAGTTACTATGGCTACACCTTC. Amino acids: CASSPDSYYGYTF. Full variable domain (outside the CDR3, taken from reference TRBV18 and TRBJ1-2): NAGVMQNPRHLVRRRGQEARLRCSPMKGHSHVYWYRQLPEEGLKFMVYLQKENIIDESGMPKERFSAEFPKEGPSILRIQQVVRGDSAAYFCASSPDSYYGYTFGSGTRLTVV.

This chain uses TRBV18 with TRBJ2-7; a possible D gene is TRBD1 (6 bases). The V end was cut by 1 base, the J end by 2 bases, with 9 bases between. CDR1 and CDR2 from the germline V gene are KGHSH and LQKENI. The CDR3 covers 14 residues. The CDR3 DNA follows: TGTGCCAGCTCACCACGCGGACAGACCTACGAGCAGTACTTC. This gives the protein CASSPRGQTYEQYF.

V is TRBV13 and J is TRBJ2-5; D might be TRBD1 (6 bases). V was clipped by 5 bases and J by 1 base, with 14 bases between them. The CDR3 covers 15 residues. Germline V gives CDR1 PRHDT, CDR2 FYEKMQ (reference sequence). CDR3 sequence (DNA): TGTGCCAGCAGCATCGGACAGCAGTTCCAAGAGACCCAGTACTTC. This codes for CASSIGQQFQETQYF.

This clone has a single count. This chain joins TRBV30 and TRBJ1-3, with 9 bases identical to TRBD1. The CDR3 loop spans 16 amino acids. Per the germline V gene, CDR1 is GTSNPN and CDR2 is SVGIG (reference sequence). V trimming: 4 bases; J trimming: 3 bases; junction bases outside the gene matches: 10. The DNA of the CDR3 is TGTGCCTGGACCCCGGGACAGGGATGGTTTGGAAACACCATATATTTT. Residues: CAWTPGQGWFGNTIYF.

This chain connects TRBV27 to TRBJ2-1; 12 bases match TRBD2. Germline V gene sequence: CDR1 MNHEY, CDR2 SMNVEV (reference sequence). The CDR3 has 17 amino acids. Trimming removed 5 bases from V and 9 bases from J; junction bases left unmatched: 14. The CDR3 coding sequence is TGTGCCAGCAGTATCCTCCGTGGGCTAGCGGGAGGGGGTGAGCAGTTCTTC. Translation: CASSILRGLAGGGEQFF.

V usage is TRBV2 and J usage is TRBJ1-1, with D possibly TRBD1 on 5 matching bases. The CDR3 is made up of 14 amino acids. V gave up 4 bases and J gave up 3 bases, with 12 bases separating them. CDR1 and CDR2 from the germline V gene are SNHLY and FYNNEI. The CDR3 reads CASSAVGPDTEAFF. Here the CDR3 DNA reads TGTGCCAGCAGTGCGGTGGGACCAGACACTGAAGCTTTCTTT.

This clone came up once. This chain uses TRBV9 with TRBJ2-7, with a tentative D call TRBD2 (7 bases). Trimming took 0 bases from V and 7 from J, leaving 14 bases between them. There are 14 residues in the CDR3. From germline, CDR1 is SGDLS and CDR2 YYNGEE. CDR3 DNA: TGTGCCAGCAGCGTAGACCCACAGGGAGGGGAGCAGTACTTC. Amino acid sequence: CASSVDPQGGEQYF.

The chain links TRBV4-2 to TRBJ2-1; 8 nucleotides match TRBD2. The length of the CDR3 is 14 residues. From germline, CDR1 is LGHNA and CDR2 YNFKEQ. V was pared by 3 bases and J by 4 bases, with 2 bases of the junction left unmatched. CDR3 sequence: CASSQGGRYNEQFF. The DNA for the CDR3 is TGTGCCAGCAGCCAGGGCGGGAGGTACAATGAGCAGTTCTTC.

The chain joins TRBV5-1 to TRBJ1-3, with 7 bases identical to TRBD1. This CDR3 has 15 residues. Trimming took 4 bases from V and 3 from J; bases not matched to a gene: 7. The germline CDR1 and CDR2 sequences are SGHRS and YFSETQ. CDR3 sequence (DNA): TGCGCCAGCAGCAGGACAGGTTCCAGTGGAAACACCATATATTTT. Translating it yields CASSRTGSSGNTIYF. Complete variable domain (other parts from reference TRBV5-1 and TRBJ1-3): KAGVTQTPRYLIKTRGQQVTLSCSPISGHRSVSWYQQTPGQGLQFLFEYFSETQRNKGNFPGRFSGRQFSNSRSEMNVSTLELGDSALYLCASSRTGSSGNTIYFGEGSWLTVV.

The V gene is TRBV30, the J gene TRBJ2-6; no clear D. The CDR3 runs to 14 residues. V lost 4 bases and J lost 2, with 9 bases in between. CDR1 is GTSNPN, CDR2 SVGIG, per germline (reference sequence). The CDR3 bases are TGTGCCTGGATCCCTTCGGCTGGGGCCAACGTCCTGACTTTC. The encoded protein is CAWIPSAGANVLTF.

V gene TRBV19 combines with J gene TRBJ1-1; TRBD1 might be the D (6 bases). V lost 6 bases to trimming and J lost 8 bases, with 22 bases between them. Germline CDR1 reads LNHDA; CDR2 reads SQIVND (reference sequence). This CDR3 is built from 15 residues. The CDR3 DNA follows: TGTGCCAGTAGCTTTCGACGGTCGGGGGCAATGGAAGCTTTCTTT. Its protein is CASSFRRSGAMEAFF.

V is TRBV19 and J is TRBJ2-7, with 11 bases matching TRBD1. CDR3 size: 18 residues. With 9 bases clipped from V and 0 bases from J, the junction kept 16 bases outside the gene matches. Per the germline V gene, CDR1 is LNHDA and CDR2 is SQIVND (reference sequence). CDR3 sequence reads: CARSKTGTGGKNSYEQYF. DNA of the CDR3: TGTGCCAGATCTAAAACCGGGACAGGGGGAAAAAACTCCTACGAGCAGTACTTC.

This chain links TRBV3-1 (or the pseudogene TRBV3-2) with TRBJ2-5; tentative D call: TRBD1 (6 bases). In germline, CDR1 is LGHDT, CDR2 YNNKEL (reference sequence). Deletions cut 1 base from V and 13 bases from J, with 16 bases between. This CDR3 contains 13 residues. The DNA of the CDR3 is TGTGCCAGCAGCCAAGGGGGTCAGGGGTTTTGGTACTTC. The encoded protein is CASSQGGQGFWYF.

The rearrangement joins TRBV14 to TRBJ2-5; 10 bases fit TRBD1. The CDR3 is 16 residues long. The germline V gene has CDR1 SGHDN and CDR2 FVKESK. Losses at the gene ends were 1 base for V and 2 bases for J; bases not matched to a gene: 4. The CDR3 DNA follows: TGTGCCAGCAGCCAAGGGGGACAGGGGTATCAAGAGACCCAGTACTTC. Amino acid sequence: CASSQGGQGYQETQYF. Together with reference TRBV14 and TRBJ2-5, the CDR3 gives the full variable domain: EAGVTQFPSHSVIEKGQTVTLRCDPISGHDNLYWYRRVMGKEIKFLLHFVKESKQDESGMPNNRFLAERTGGTYSTLKVQPAELEDSGVYFCASSQGGQGYQETQYFGPGTRLLVL.

The rearrangement joins TRBV10-3 to TRBJ2-2; D gene uncertain. Germline values: CDR1 ENHRY, CDR2 SYGVKD. This CDR3 spans 12 amino acids. V gave up 6 bases and J gave up 2 bases, with 4 bases separating them. CDR3 protein: CAIRGNTGELFF. In nucleotides, the CDR3 is TGTGCCATCAGAGGCAACACCGGGGAGCTGTTTTTT.

V usage is TRBV7-2 and J usage is TRBJ2-5; the D gene is possibly TRBD2 (6 bases). The germline V gene has CDR1 SGHTA and CDR2 FQGNSA. The CDR3 contains 14 residues. Between the trimmed V and J ends, which lost 3 bases and 2 bases, there was a span of 10 bases. This chain's CDR3 is CASSFTSRQETQYF. The CDR3 DNA reads TGTGCCAGCAGCTTTACTAGCCGACAAGAGACCCAGTACTTC.

The V gene is TRBV10-2, the J gene TRBJ1-2; possible D gene TRBD1, 6 bases. Per the germline V gene, CDR1 is WSHSY and CDR2 is SAAADI. This CDR3 contains 12 residues. Trimming removed 11 bases at V and 0 bases at J, with 10 bases between. CDR3 nucleotide sequence: TGCGCCGCAGGACAGTCTAACTATGGCTACACCTTC. It yields the protein CAAGQSNYGYTF.

The chain uses TRBV5-4 and TRBJ2-3, with 8 bases that match TRBD1. The germline gives CDR1 SGHNT, CDR2 YYREEE (reference sequence). J lost 1 base, V lost 0 bases, and 4 bases had no gene match. The CDR3 is 16 residues long. CDR3 amino acids: CASSLEDRAGTDTQYF. DNA for the CDR3: TGTGCCAGCAGCTTGGAGGACAGGGCGGGCACAGATACGCAGTATTTT.

J is TRBJ1-5 and V is TRBV19, with 7 bases identical to TRBD1. CDR1 is LNHDA, CDR2 SQIVND, per germline (reference sequence). The V gene end was trimmed by 6 bases and the J gene end by 0 bases; junction bases not matched to a gene: 5. There are 15 residues in the CDR3. The CDR3 nucleotides are TGTGCCAGTAGGGGAGGGACAGTTAGCAATCAGCCCCAGCATTTT. It yields the protein CASRGGTVSNQPQHF.

CDR3 loop: CASTTSSGNTIYF. The CDR3 DNA reads TGTGCCAGCACCACAAGCTCTGGAAACACCATATATTTT. J is TRBJ1-3 and V is TRBV19; D is unclear. This CDR3 is 13 amino acids long. V lost 9 bases, J lost 0 bases, and 9 bases lay in between. Germline V gives CDR1 LNHDA, CDR2 SQIVND (reference sequence). The full variable domain, rest sourced from reference TRBV19 and TRBJ1-3, is DGGITQSPKYLFRKEGQNVTLSCEQNLNHDAMYWYRQDPGQGLRLIYYSQIVNDFQKGDIAEGYSVSREKKESFPLTVTSAQKNPTAFYLCASTTSSGNTIYFGEGSWLTVV.

The rearrangement joins TRBV4-3 to TRBJ2-7; 8 bases align to TRBD1. This CDR3 is built from 15 residues. In germline, CDR1 is LGHNA, CDR2 YSLEER. V lost 4 bases and J lost 2; bases outside the gene matches: 7. The CDR3: CASSPLGQAPYEQYF. The CDR3 DNA reads TGCGCCAGCAGCCCCCTGGGACAGGCTCCCTACGAGCAGTACTTC.

V usage is TRBV5-6 and J usage is TRBJ1-2; possible D gene TRBD1, 6 bases. V lost 3 bases, J lost 5 bases, and 8 bases lay in between. Germline V CDR1 and CDR2: SGHDT, YYEEEE. CDR3 size: 12 residues. CDR3 loop: CASSSRGYGYTF. In DNA form, the CDR3 reads TGTGCCAGCAGCTCCAGGGGTTATGGCTACACCTTC. The full variable domain, with the rest looked up from reference TRBV5-6 and TRBJ1-2, is DAGVTQSPTHLIKTRGQQVTLRCSPKSGHDTVSWYQQALGQGPQFIFQYYEEEERQRGNFPDRFSGHQFPNYSSELNVNALLLGDSALYLCASSSRGYGYTFGSGTRLTVV.

The chain recombines TRBV10-3 with TRBJ1-5; possible D gene TRBD1, 6 bases. V lost 3 bases, J lost 6 bases, and 12 bases lay in between. CDR1 ENHRY and CDR2 SYGVKD come from the germline V gene. The length of the CDR3 is 14 residues. The CDR3 reads CAISDFEGGQPQHF. In DNA, the CDR3 is TGTGCCATCAGTGACTTTGAGGGGGGTCAGCCCCAGCATTTT.

This rearrangement joins TRBV29-1 to TRBJ2-1; 9 bases are shared with TRBD2. This CDR3 contains 15 residues. CDR1 is SQVTM, CDR2 ANQGSEA, per germline. V lost 3 bases and J lost 5; bases outside the gene matches: 8. Here the CDR3 DNA reads TGCAGCGTTGAGTGGAGACTAGCGGACAACAATGAGCAGTTCTTC. This translates into CSVEWRLADNNEQFF.